The rows below give T cell receptor beta chains drawn from one sample of a study of PD-1 blockade in classical Hodgkin lymphoma. The data were produced by immunoSEQ multiplex PCR, yet TCRdb's version contains in-frame clones alone and is incomplete. This table holds 30,000 to 50,000 clones, 70% to 85% found once. The specimen was peripheral blood mononuclear cells (PBMCs), collected before the fourth cycle of nivolumab. The receptors derive from a human donor with classical Hodgkin lymphoma. Each CDR3 is given without its conserved first and last residue. The order of the fields is CDR3 length, V gene, J gene, CDR3 protein.

>12|TRBV12-1|TRBJ2-2
ASSVRDRAGELF
>10|TRBV5-8|TRBJ2-5
ASSLPWETQY
>14|TRBV9|TRBJ2-5
ASSATSGGSQETQY
>13|TRBV5-4|TRBJ2-3
ASSSREWGTDTQY
>14|TRBV28|TRBJ2-7
ASRPPSGTAGYEQY
>11|TRBV21-1|TRBJ1-2
ASSCTGDYGYT
>12|TRBV29-1|TRBJ2-2
SASGGTNTGELF
>10|TRBV6-5|TRBJ1-4
ASSGQREKLF
>11|TRBV6-4|TRBJ2-3
ASSDGGTDTQY
>12|TRBV7-2|TRBJ2-7
ASSPDRVLYEQY
>11|TRBV6-6|TRBJ2-6
ASRGSGANVLT